The clone carrying this T cell receptor (beta chain) was picked up one time. These data are taken from a study of shared clonotypes between healthy human individuals. Produced via immunoSEQ multiplex PCR; TCRdb's table is partial and in-frame only. The repertoire holds about 1.1 million clones, with about 80% as singletons. Germline CDR1 MNHEY, CDR2 SVGAGI. The length of the CDR3 is 14 residues. V shed 6 bases and J 2 bases; nucleotides not matched to a gene: 6. J is TRBJ1-1 and V is TRBV6-5; 7 bases match TRBD1. Source material: memory CD4+ T cells from PBMCs. Subset reported: CD45RA-negative fraction. The sequence derives from a man aged 18-30 years in good health. Some clones in this sample may be carry-over from other donors' samples. Written as DNA, the CDR3 is TGTGCCAGCAGGATGGGACAGCTAAACACTGAAGCTTTCTTT. Amino acid sequence: CASRMGQLNTEAFF.